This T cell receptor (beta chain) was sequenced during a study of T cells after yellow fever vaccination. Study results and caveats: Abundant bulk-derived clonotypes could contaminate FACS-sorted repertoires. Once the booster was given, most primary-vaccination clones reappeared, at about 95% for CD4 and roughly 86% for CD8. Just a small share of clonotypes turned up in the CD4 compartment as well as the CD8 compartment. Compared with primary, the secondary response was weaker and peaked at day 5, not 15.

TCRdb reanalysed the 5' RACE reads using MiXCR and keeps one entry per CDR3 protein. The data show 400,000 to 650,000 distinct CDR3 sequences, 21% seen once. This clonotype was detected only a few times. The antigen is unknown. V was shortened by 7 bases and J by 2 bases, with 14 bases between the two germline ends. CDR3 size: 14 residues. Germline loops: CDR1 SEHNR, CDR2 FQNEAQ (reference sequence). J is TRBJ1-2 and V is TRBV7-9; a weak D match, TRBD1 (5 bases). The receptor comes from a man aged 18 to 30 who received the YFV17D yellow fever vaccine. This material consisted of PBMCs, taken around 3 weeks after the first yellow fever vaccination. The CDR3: CASTARGGNYGYTF. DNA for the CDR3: TGTGCCAGCACCGCCCGGGGGGGAAACTATGGCTACACCTTC.